The entry that follows covers one T cell receptor beta chain sequence. While infection was still active, Seattle patients were enrolled and then followed longitudinally. Original handling: Amplification of reference gene primers provided the estimated nucleated cell counts. The table came from immunoSEQ multiplex PCR; TCRdb's copy has only in-frame clones and leaves some out. That table gives V, J and clone size, and the DNA gave D and trimming. This table has approximately 390,000 clones, around 87% appearing once. The sample comes from a study of blood T cell repertoires in COVID-19. Study at large: From the United States, Italy and Spain came samples of acute and convalescent COVID-19. T cells, B-cell-depleted T cells, or PBMCs supplied cDNA or gDNA.

Sequenced material: peripheral blood. The source is a woman between 55 and 75 years old with COVID-19, enrolled during active disease.

The CDR3 spells CASSLDSPAPGNTIYF. The CDR3 DNA is TGTGCCAGCAGCTTGGACAGTCCGGCCCCTGGAAACACCATATATTTT. This chain links TRBV5-4 with TRBJ1-3; D is ambiguous. The CDR3 length is 16 residues. Looked up from germline, CDR1 is SGHNT and CDR2 is YYREEE (reference sequence). Trimming cost V 0 bases and J 2 bases, with 12 bases left between them.